One and the same sample provided the 30 T cell receptor beta chains below, sequenced in a study of T cells after yellow fever vaccination. MiXCR, applied by TCRdb to the 5' RACE reads, yields one record per CDR3 protein. The sample comprises around 550,000 distinct CDR3 sequences, about 19% of which are singletons, and roughly an eighth rests with the top ten. The material sequenced was PBMCs, taken 15 days after the yellow fever booster vaccination. The receptors here all came from a man aged 25 to 40 who received the YFV17D yellow fever vaccine.

This clonotype occurred a few times. This chain links TRBV6-5 with TRBJ2-3; TRBD2 agrees at 10 bases. CDR1 and CDR2 (germline): MNHEY, SVGAGI. The CDR3 is made up of 15 amino acids. Unmatched junction bases numbered 5, after V lost 0 bases and J lost 8 bases. CDR3 in DNA: TGTGCCAGCAGTTACTCTAGCGGGGGGTCGGCTACGCAGTATTTT. Protein product: CASSYSSGGSATQYF.

This clonotype was found a few times. V is TRBV5-1 and J is TRBJ2-3; D possibly corresponds to TRBD1 (5 bases). V was shortened by 5 bases and J by 2 bases, with 15 bases between the two germline ends. Per germline, CDR1 SGHRS and CDR2 YFSETQ. CDR3 length: 15 amino acids. Here the CDR3 reads CASRPGAPYTDTQYF. The CDR3 DNA is TGCGCCAGCAGACCTGGGGCTCCGTACACAGATACGCAGTATTTT.

The chain uses TRBV2 and TRBJ2-5; 8 nucleotides align to TRBD2. CDR3 size: 13 residues. The V and J ends lost 5 bases and 13 bases, in that order; junction bases with no gene match: 12. The germline V gene encodes CDR1 SNHLY and CDR2 FYNNEI. CDR3 protein: CASSRGGADLTYF. For the CDR3, the DNA is TGTGCCAGCAGTCGGGGGGGCGCGGACCTTACGTACTTC.

This clonotype appeared many times. The chain has TRBV24-1 and TRBJ2-1; 8 positions agree with TRBD2. V shed 5 bases and J 8 bases; nucleotides not matched to a gene: 13. Germline values: CDR1 KGHDR, CDR2 SFDVKD. This CDR3 region has 16 residues. The DNA for the CDR3 is TGTGCCACCAGTGCCCCAAGCGGGAGAGAGGTTGATGAGCAGTTCTTC. Protein: CATSAPSGREVDEQFF.

This clonotype was counted between two and nine times. The chain recombines TRBV9 with TRBJ2-2; D not certain. Trimming cost V 0 bases and J 6 bases, with 9 bases left between them. The CDR3 length is 14 residues. CDR1 is SGDLS, CDR2 YYNGEE, per germline. CDR3 loop: CASSVEVVAGELFF. CDR3 DNA: TGTGCCAGCAGCGTAGAAGTTGTAGCCGGGGAGCTGTTTTTT. Full variable domain (missing parts from reference TRBV9 and TRBJ2-2): DSGVTQTPKHLITATGQRVTLRCSPRSGDLSVYWYQQSLDQGLQFLIQYYNGEERAKGNILERFSAQQFPDLHSELNLSSLELGDSALYFCASSVEVVAGELFFGEGSRLTVL.

There are a few counts of this clonotype. This chain uses TRBV25-1 with TRBJ2-2; no definite D call. The germline V gene has CDR1 MGHDK and CDR2 SYGVNS. The CDR3 consists of 15 residues. V shed 0 bases and J shed 1 base, with 6 bases lying between them. CDR3 nucleotides: TGTGCCAGCAGTGAATACACACGGAACACCGGGGAGCTGTTTTTT. Translated: CASSEYTRNTGELFF. Full variable domain (rest looked up from reference TRBV25-1 and TRBJ2-2): EADIYQTPRYLVIGTGKKITLECSQTMGHDKMYWYQQDPGMELHLIHYSYGVNSTEKGDLSSESTVSRIRTEHFPLTLESARPSHTSQYLCASSEYTRNTGELFFGEGSRLTVL.

The sample holds a few counts of this clonotype. This chain uses TRBV5-5 with TRBJ2-2, with D possibly TRBD2 on 7 matching bases. Per germline, CDR1 SGHKS and CDR2 YYEKEE (reference sequence). The length of the CDR3 is 15 residues. V was trimmed by 2 bases and J by 4 bases, leaving 12 bases between them. The CDR3 DNA reads as TGTGCCAGCAGCTTCGGAGGGGGGGTCACCGGGGAGCTGTTTTTT. It translates to CASSFGGGVTGELFF.

This clonotype was found many times. The chain couples TRBV7-9 to TRBJ1-1; tentatively, D is TRBD1 (5 bases). Germline values: CDR1 SEHNR, CDR2 FQNEAQ (reference sequence). The V end lost 5 bases, the J end lost 6 bases, and 13 bases lay between the germline ends. The CDR3 loop spans 13 amino acids. CDR3 bases: TGTGCCAGCAGCCTGCCGCGGGGACCTGAAGCTTTCTTT. Amino acids: CASSLPRGPEAFF.

This rearrangement joins TRBV5-1 to TRBJ1-1; D is uncertain. The V gene's germline CDR1 is SGHRS and CDR2 YFSETQ. V lost 3 bases and J lost 1, with 10 bases in between. CDR3 length: 14 amino acids. The CDR3 nucleotides read TGCGCCAGCAGCTCGGCTCCCCGGAACACTGAAGCTTTCTTT. It translates to CASSSAPRNTEAFF.

The table lists this clonotype with a few counts. This chain uses TRBV12-3 or TRBV12-4 with TRBJ2-1; TRBD1 matches at 7 bases. This CDR3 region has 14 residues. Trimming took 2 bases from V and 7 from J; bases not matched to a gene: 5. In nucleotides, the CDR3 is TGTGCCAGCAGTTTAATAGGGGGCATGAATGAGCAGTTCTTC. Encoded protein: CASSLIGGMNEQFF.

This clonotype has only a few counts. The chain uses TRBV7-9 and TRBJ2-7; tentatively, D is TRBD1 (5 bases). Looked up from germline, CDR1 is SEHNR and CDR2 is FQNEAQ (reference sequence). V was pared by 7 bases and J by 3 bases, with 13 bases between. The CDR3 has 13 residues. The chain's CDR3 is CASTWGTDYEQYF. For the CDR3, the DNA is TGTGCCAGCACCTGGGGCACGGACTACGAGCAGTACTTC.

The J gene is TRBJ1-3, the V gene TRBV10-3, with a possible D match to TRBD1 (6 bases). Germline V gene lookup returns CDR1 ENHRY and CDR2 SYGVKD. This CDR3 contains 16 residues. Trimming stripped 7 bases from V and 1 base from J, with 17 bases between. CDR3 region: CAIKASGGGSGNTIYF. The CDR3 DNA reads as TGTGCCATCAAGGCCTCGGGAGGGGGATCTGGAAACACCATATATTTT.

This chain joins TRBV7-2 and TRBJ2-1, with D possibly matching TRBD1 (6 bases). From germline, CDR1 is SGHTA and CDR2 FQGNSA. This CDR3 comprises 15 residues. Trimming stripped 2 bases from V and 7 bases from J, with 15 bases between. The CDR3 DNA is TGTGCCAGCAGCTTATTCGGGACAACCTGGAATGAGCAGTTCTTC. Encoded protein: CASSLFGTTWNEQFF.

The V call is TRBV10-3, the J call TRBJ1-2; 10 bases agree with TRBD1. V dropped 6 bases and J dropped 4; count of bases not matched to a gene: 5. Germline values: CDR1 ENHRY, CDR2 SYGVKD. The CDR3 sequence is 14 residues long. CDR3 coding DNA: TGTGCCATCAGGGGGACAGGGGTCGGCTATGGCTACACCTTC. Translation gives CAIRGTGVGYGYTF.

V is TRBV25-1 and J is TRBJ2-5, with 7 bases lining up with TRBD2. The CDR3 is 15 amino acids. CDR1 is MGHDK, CDR2 SYGVNS, per germline. V shed 6 bases and J 0 bases; nucleotides not matched to a gene: 7. CDR3: CASSGRLPNQETQYF. In DNA form, the CDR3 reads TGTGCCAGCAGCGGGAGGCTCCCGAACCAAGAGACCCAGTACTTC.

The rearrangement uses TRBV5-6 and TRBJ1-1; TRBD1 matches at 7 bases. The CDR3 consists of 15 residues. Germline V CDR1 and CDR2: SGHDT, YYEEEE. V dropped 5 bases and J dropped 2; count of bases not matched to a gene: 9. The CDR3: CASRTNLGGNTEAFF. CDR3 sequence (DNA): TGTGCCAGCAGAACCAACCTAGGGGGCAACACTGAAGCTTTCTTT. Full variable domain (remainder filled in from reference TRBV5-6 and TRBJ1-1): DAGVTQSPTHLIKTRGQQVTLRCSPKSGHDTVSWYQQALGQGPQFIFQYYEEEERQRGNFPDRFSGHQFPNYSSELNVNALLLGDSALYLCASRTNLGGNTEAFFGQGTRLTVV.

The chain uses TRBV6-5 and TRBJ2-1; maybe TRBD2 (6 bases). Trimming took 2 bases from V and 13 from J, leaving 21 bases between them. CDR1 MNHEY and CDR2 SVGAGI come from the germline V gene. This CDR3 is 15 amino acids long. In DNA, the CDR3 is TGTGCCAGCAGTTACCGTGAAGCCGGGACTCCCATACAGTTCTTC. It is translated as CASSYREAGTPIQFF.

The sample holds a few counts of this clonotype. The V call is TRBV2, the J call TRBJ1-5, with 8 bases aligning to TRBD1. Per germline, CDR1 SNHLY and CDR2 FYNNEI. With 6 bases clipped from V and 7 bases from J, the junction kept 5 bases outside the gene matches. The CDR3 is 13 residues long. CDR3: CASREQGVQPQHF. CDR3 DNA: TGTGCCAGCAGAGAACAGGGGGTCCAGCCCCAGCATTTT.

This clonotype came up a few times. The chain recombines TRBV6-2 or TRBV6-3 with TRBJ2-1, with 7 bases lining up with TRBD2. The CDR3 has 16 amino acids. The V and J ends lost 5 bases and 2 bases, in that order; junction bases with no gene match: 9. CDR1 and CDR2 (germline): MNHEY, SVGEGT. CDR3 nucleotide sequence: TGTGCCAGCAGTCTTGGGCGGGAGCCACCCTACAATGAGCAGTTCTTC. It translates to CASSLGREPPYNEQFF.

The chain joins TRBV3-1 to TRBJ2-1; 7 bases are shared with TRBD2. Trimming cost V 3 bases and J 9 bases; bases outside gene matches: 8. This CDR3 spans 14 amino acids. Germline assignment: CDR1 LGHDT and CDR2 YNNKEL (reference sequence). In DNA, the CDR3 is TGTGCCAGCAGCCATTGGACTAGAATGGGTGAGCAGTTCTTC. Translation gives CASSHWTRMGEQFF.

This clonotype was counted between two and nine times. The chain couples TRBV6-2 or TRBV6-3 to TRBJ2-7; TRBD1 aligns across 10 bases. Germline CDR1 reads MNHEY; CDR2 reads SVGEGT. This CDR3 spans 14 amino acids. V was clipped by 7 bases and J by 3 bases; unmatched bases: 6. CDR3 nucleotide sequence: TGTGCCAGCAACCGGGACAGGGGTATCTACGAGCAGTACTTC. Encoded protein: CASNRDRGIYEQYF.

This clonotype occurred a few times. The chain recombines TRBV4-3 with TRBJ2-1; D is unclear. The length of the CDR3 is 15 residues. CDR1 LGHNA and CDR2 YSLEER come from the germline V gene. V lost 0 bases, J lost 7 bases, and 13 bases lay in between. The CDR3 DNA follows: TGCGCCAGCAGCCAAGATAAGGGATCGGGTAATGAGCAGTTCTTC. It is translated as CASSQDKGSGNEQFF.

This clonotype was detected a few times. The chain carries TRBV20-1 and TRBJ2-3; D is possibly TRBD1 (5 bases). V was trimmed by 3 bases and J by 4 bases, leaving 14 bases between them. Germline V gene sequence: CDR1 DFQATT, CDR2 SNEGSKA (reference sequence). The CDR3 contains 14 residues. CDR3 protein: CSARAGLGADTQYF. The CDR3 DNA sequence: TGCAGTGCTAGGGCCGGCCTAGGGGCAGATACGCAGTATTTT.

The CDR3 DNA is TGTGCCAGCAGCTTACTAGCGGATGAGCAGTTCTTC. Its translation is CASSLLADEQFF. V is TRBV7-9 and J is TRBJ2-1, with 7 bases that match TRBD2. CDR1 is SEHNR and CDR2 is FQNEAQ in the germline V gene (reference sequence). This CDR3 is built from 12 residues. After removal of 2 bases from V and 8 bases from J, the junction contained 0 bases not matched to a gene.

The sample holds a few counts of this clonotype. The chain carries TRBV7-2 and TRBJ2-7, with 9 positions matching TRBD2. Trimming removed 5 bases from V and 5 bases from J; junction bases left unmatched: 13. In germline, CDR1 is SGHTA, CDR2 FQGNSA. CDR3 size: 16 residues. The CDR3 DNA is TGTGCCAGCAGCCCCTCGCCTTCTAGCGGGACAGACGAGCAGTACTTC. It is translated as CASSPSPSSGTDEQYF.

The chain combines TRBV20-1 with TRBJ1-4; D is unclear. Germline V gene lookup returns CDR1 DFQATT and CDR2 SNEGSKA (reference sequence). V was clipped by 6 bases and J by 8 bases, with 16 bases between them. The length of the CDR3 is 13 residues. CDR3 nucleotide sequence: TGCAGTGCCCTTTGGGAAGGAGGCGAAAAACTGTTTTTT. It is translated as CSALWEGGEKLFF.

This clonotype was detected only a few times. The gene calls are TRBV2 and TRBJ1-1; TRBD1 is a possible D gene (5 bases). The CDR3 sequence is 15 residues long. CDR1 is SNHLY and CDR2 is FYNNEI in the germline V gene. V was cut by 3 bases and J by 5 bases, with 16 bases left in between. CDR3 nucleotide sequence: TGTGCCAGCAGTGAGGCCGGCAGGGCGGTGACTGAAGCTTTCTTT. The encoded protein is CASSEAGRAVTEAFF.

This clonotype was observed a single time. The chain carries TRBV5-6 and TRBJ2-7; 9 positions match TRBD2. V was pared by 3 bases and J by 6 bases, with 7 bases of the junction left unmatched. The CDR3 is 14 amino acids. Germline loops: CDR1 SGHDT, CDR2 YYEEEE. The CDR3 is CASSSGLANSEQYF. The CDR3 DNA follows: TGTGCCAGCAGCTCGGGACTAGCTAACTCCGAGCAGTACTTC.

The rearrangement links TRBV4-3 to TRBJ2-1; 10 bases match TRBD2. CDR3 length: 17 residues. Germline CDR1 is LGHNA and CDR2 is YSLEER. The V segment lost 0 bases and the J segment 8 bases; nucleotides outside the gene matches: 10. The CDR3 reads CASSQDLGASGRDEQFF. DNA of the CDR3: TGCGCCAGCAGCCAAGATCTGGGGGCTAGCGGGAGAGATGAGCAGTTCTTC.

The rearrangement joins TRBV2 to TRBJ1-5; TRBD1 might be the D (5 bases). The germline CDR1 and CDR2 sequences are SNHLY and FYNNEI. Between the trimmed V and J ends, which lost 9 bases and 1 base, there was a span of 13 bases. The CDR3 is made up of 14 amino acids. CDR3 in DNA: TGTGCCAGTAGACCAGGGTTAAGCAATCAGCCCCAGCATTTT. Its protein is CASRPGLSNQPQHF.